The 3 T cell receptor beta chains given below trace back to one sample, sequenced in a study of cytomegalovirus exposure and HLA in healthy donors. Researchers ran the PCR with 60 Vbeta and 13 Jbeta primers. Profiled with immunoSEQ multiplex PCR; TCRdb holds only in-frame clones, not every one. The sample contains around 150,000 clones, roughly 72% of which appear only once. Sequencing was carried out using PBMCs. The source of these receptors is a middle-aged man in good health and CMV-seropositive.

This rearrangement joins TRBV6-1 to TRBJ2-2; 8 bases are a match to TRBD1. The germline CDR1 and CDR2 sequences are MNHNS and SASEGT. The CDR3 covers 17 residues. V shed 2 bases and J 1 base; nucleotides not matched to a gene: 6. CDR3: CASSEMGGTGNTGELFF. For the CDR3, the DNA is TGTGCCAGCAGTGAAATGGGTGGGACAGGGAACACCGGGGAGCTGTTTTTT.

The chain combines TRBV5-5 with TRBJ1-6; D remains unclear. V gave up 1 base and J gave up 8 bases, with 10 bases separating them. Germline-derived CDR1 and CDR2 are SGHKS and YYEKEE (reference sequence). This CDR3 is built from 14 residues. The CDR3 region is CASSLSEGHSPLHF. The CDR3 coding sequence is TGTGCCAGCAGCTTGTCGGAGGGTCATTCACCCCTCCACTTT.

This chain links TRBV6-6 with TRBJ2-5; 7 positions match TRBD1. The length of the CDR3 is 16 residues. Per the germline V gene, CDR1 is MNHNY and CDR2 is SVGAGI (reference sequence). The V gene end was trimmed by 2 bases and the J gene end by 4 bases; junction bases not matched to a gene: 10. CDR3 nucleotides: TGTGCCAGCAGTTACAAATTGGACAGGATAAGAGAGACCCAGTACTTC. It encodes CASSYKLDRIRETQYF.